This TCR beta chain was identified during a study of T cell responses to AZD1222 COVID-19 vaccine. Points from the study as a whole: Unmutated regions of variants are reportedly targeted by nearly half of spike-specific TCRs. Clonal diversity was possibly underestimated, and the donors were mostly white British, with more females. Just 5 to 7 AZD1222 recipients were seropositive at baseline.

Repertoires were generated with immunoSEQ multiplex PCR, while TCRdb's copy carries only in-frame clones and drops some. The top ten clones hold around 1.8% of a sample with about 100,000 clones, 88% of them seen once. V lost 4 bases to trimming and J lost 4 bases, with 10 bases between them. CDR1 is KGHSH, CDR2 LQKENI, per germline. CDR3 length: 13 residues. Remarks on this clone: The antigen remains unidentified.

This TCR came from an adult in good health. Source: peripheral blood, taken on day 0 of AZD1222 vaccination. J is TRBJ1-2 and V is TRBV18, with unresolved D. CDR3 in amino acids: CASSREGPYGYTF. Here the CDR3 DNA reads TGTGCCAGCTCACGCGAGGGTCCCTATGGCTACACCTTC.